The T cell receptor beta chain described here comes from a study of identifying expanded T cells in peripheral blood. Repertoires were generated with immunoSEQ multiplex PCR, while TCRdb's copy carries only in-frame clones and drops some. Found here are tens of thousands of clones, around 81% of them singletons; the top ten hold under 20%. Collection occurred without any documented infections or immune events in donors. CDR3 length: 15 residues. The trim removed 4 bases at V and 4 bases at J, leaving 5 bases unmatched. CDR1 and CDR2 (germline): SGDLS, YYNGEE. This TCR came from a person aged 18-70 years in good health. Sample: blood. The chain is built from TRBV9 and TRBJ1-2, with TRBD1 matching 12 bases. This chain's CDR3 is CASSYRDRGPYGYTF. The CDR3 bases are TGTGCCAGCAGCTACCGGGACAGGGGGCCCTATGGCTACACCTTC. Based on the CDR3 plus reference TRBV9 and TRBJ1-2, the full variable domain is DSGVTQTPKHLITATGQRVTLRCSPRSGDLSVYWYQQSLDQGLQFLIQYYNGEERAKGNILERFSAQQFPDLHSELNLSSLELGDSALYFCASSYRDRGPYGYTFGSGTRLTVV.